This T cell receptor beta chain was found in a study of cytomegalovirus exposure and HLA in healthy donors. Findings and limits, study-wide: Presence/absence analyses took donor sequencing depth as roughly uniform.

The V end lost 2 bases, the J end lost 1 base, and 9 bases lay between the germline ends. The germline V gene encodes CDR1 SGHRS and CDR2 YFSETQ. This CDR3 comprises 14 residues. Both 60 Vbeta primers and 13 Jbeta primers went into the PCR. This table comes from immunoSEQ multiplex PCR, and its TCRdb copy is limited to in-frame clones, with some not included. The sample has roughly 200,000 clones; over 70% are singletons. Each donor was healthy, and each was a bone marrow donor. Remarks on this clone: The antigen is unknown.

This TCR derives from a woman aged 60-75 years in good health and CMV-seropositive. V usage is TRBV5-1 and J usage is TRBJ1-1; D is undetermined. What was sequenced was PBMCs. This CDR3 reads CASSLYSGNTEAFF. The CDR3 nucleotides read TGCGCCAGCAGCTTATATTCCGGGAACACTGAAGCTTTCTTT.